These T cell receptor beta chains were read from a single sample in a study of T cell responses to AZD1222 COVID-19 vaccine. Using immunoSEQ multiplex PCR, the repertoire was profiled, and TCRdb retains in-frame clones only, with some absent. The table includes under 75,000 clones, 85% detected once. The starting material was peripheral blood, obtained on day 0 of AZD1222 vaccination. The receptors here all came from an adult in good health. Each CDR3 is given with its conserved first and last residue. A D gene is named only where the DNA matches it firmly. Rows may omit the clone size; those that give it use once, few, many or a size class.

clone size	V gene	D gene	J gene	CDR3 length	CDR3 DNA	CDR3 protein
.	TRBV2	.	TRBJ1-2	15	TGTGCCAGCACCGAGGGAAGAGTAGCTAACTATGGCTACACCTTC	CASTEGRVANYGYTF
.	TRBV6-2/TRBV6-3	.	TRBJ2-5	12	TGTGCCAGCAGTTACGGAAAAGAGACCCAGTACTTC	CASSYGKETQYF
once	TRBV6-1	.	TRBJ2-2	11	TGTGCCAGCAGCCTCTCCTCGGAGCTGTTTTTT	CASSLSSELFF
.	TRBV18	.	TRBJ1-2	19	TGTGCCAGCTCACAAAGACATCAATCTCGGGGTAGCCTAAACTATGGCTACACCTTC	CASSQRHQSRGSLNYGYTF
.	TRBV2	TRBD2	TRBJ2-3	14	TGTGCCAGCAGTGAGATCGGGGGGGCAGATACGCAGTATTTT	CASSEIGGADTQYF
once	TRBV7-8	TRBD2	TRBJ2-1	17	TGTGCCAGCAGTTTAGCGGAACTAGCGGGGCTCGGCGGTGAGCAGTTCTTC	CASSLAELAGLGGEQFF
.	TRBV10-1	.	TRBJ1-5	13	TGCGCCAGCAGTGTGGGGGACCATCAGCCCCAGCATTTT	CASSVGDHQPQHF
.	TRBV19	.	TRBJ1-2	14	TGTGCCAGTAGTGGGGGACCTCCCCTATATGGCTACACCTTC	CASSGGPPLYGYTF
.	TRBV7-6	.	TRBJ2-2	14	TGTGCCAGCAGCTTAGGTACGAACACCGGGGAGCTGTTTTTT	CASSLGTNTGELFF
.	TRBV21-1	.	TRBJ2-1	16	TGTGCCAGCAGCAGCGTACCGGGGGCTCGTTACAATGAGCAGTTCTTC	CASSSVPGARYNEQFF
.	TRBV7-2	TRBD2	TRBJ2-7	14	TGTGCCAGCCGCACTAGCGGGAGGGAGTACGAGCAGTACTTC	CASRTSGREYEQYF
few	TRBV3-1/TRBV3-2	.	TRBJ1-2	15	TGTGCCAGCAGCCAAGGCAACAGCCTTAACTATGGCTACACCTTC	CASSQGNSLNYGYTF
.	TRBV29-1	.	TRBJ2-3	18	TGCAGCGTTGAAGATGTGGGGCTTGGCAGGGGAAGCACAGATACGCAGTATTTT	CSVEDVGLGRGSTDTQYF
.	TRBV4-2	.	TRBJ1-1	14	TGTGCCAGCAGCCAACGAAGTGGAGACACTGAAGCTTTCTTT	CASSQRSGDTEAFF
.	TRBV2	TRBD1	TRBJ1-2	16	TGTGCCAGCAGTACCGGGACAGGGTTTCTGAACTATGGCTACACCTTC	CASSTGTGFLNYGYTF
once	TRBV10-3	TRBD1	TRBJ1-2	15	TGTGCCATCAGTACCTCCGGGACAGCTTACTATGGCTACACCTTC	CAISTSGTAYYGYTF
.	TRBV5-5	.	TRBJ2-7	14	TGTGCCAGCAGCTTTAGCGTTCCCTCCTACGAGCAGTACTTC	CASSFSVPSYEQYF
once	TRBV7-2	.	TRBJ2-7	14	TGTGCCAGCAGCTTAGGGATAGGGCCCTACGAGCAGTACTTC	CASSLGIGPYEQYF
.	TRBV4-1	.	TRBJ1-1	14	TGCGCCAGCAGCCAAGATAATGGGTTCACTGAAGCTTTCTTT	CASSQDNGFTEAFF
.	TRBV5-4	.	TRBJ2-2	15	TGTGCCAGCAGCTTGGGGTCAGGGAACACCGGGGAGCTGTTTTTT	CASSLGSGNTGELFF
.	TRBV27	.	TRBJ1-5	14	TGTGCCAGCAGTTTATCGGCGTTGGGCCAGCCCCAGCATTTT	CASSLSALGQPQHF
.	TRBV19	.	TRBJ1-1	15	TGTGCCAGTAGTATAGATCAAAGGCAGGGAACTGAAGCTTTCTTT	CASSIDQRQGTEAFF
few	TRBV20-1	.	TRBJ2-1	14	TGCAGTGCTAGTTGGAGACAAACCTACAATGAGCAGTTCTTC	CSASWRQTYNEQFF
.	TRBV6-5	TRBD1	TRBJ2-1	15	TGTGCCAGCAGGAAGGACAGGCTTACCTACAATGAGCAGTTCTTC	CASRKDRLTYNEQFF
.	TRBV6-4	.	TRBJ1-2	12	TGTGCCAGCAGTGACACGGGATTTGGCTACACCTTC	CASSDTGFGYTF
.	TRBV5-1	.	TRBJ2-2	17	TGCGCCAGCAGCCGGGGGACAGACCCTACTAACACCGGGGAGCTGTTTTTT	CASSRGTDPTNTGELFF
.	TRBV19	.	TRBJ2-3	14	TGTGCCACTTCAGCCACGTCTAGCACAGATACGCAGTATTTT	CATSATSSTDTQYF
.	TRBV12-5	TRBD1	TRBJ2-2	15	TGTGCTAGTGGTCGGCCGGGACAGCCCACCGGGGAGCTGTTTTTT	CASGRPGQPTGELFF
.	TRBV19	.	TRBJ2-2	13	TGTGCCAGTAGTATAGCCGCCACCGGGGAGCTGTTTTTT	CASSIAATGELFF
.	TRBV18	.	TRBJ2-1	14	TGTGCCAGCTCACCAACCACTAGCAACAATGAGCAGTTCTTC	CASSPTTSNNEQFF
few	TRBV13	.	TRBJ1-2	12	TGTGCCAGCAGCTCGGGCAACTATGGCTACACCTTC	CASSSGNYGYTF
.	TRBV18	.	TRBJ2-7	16	TGTGCCAGCTCACCTCCCGGACTGACGCACTCCTACGAGCAGTACTTC	CASSPPGLTHSYEQYF